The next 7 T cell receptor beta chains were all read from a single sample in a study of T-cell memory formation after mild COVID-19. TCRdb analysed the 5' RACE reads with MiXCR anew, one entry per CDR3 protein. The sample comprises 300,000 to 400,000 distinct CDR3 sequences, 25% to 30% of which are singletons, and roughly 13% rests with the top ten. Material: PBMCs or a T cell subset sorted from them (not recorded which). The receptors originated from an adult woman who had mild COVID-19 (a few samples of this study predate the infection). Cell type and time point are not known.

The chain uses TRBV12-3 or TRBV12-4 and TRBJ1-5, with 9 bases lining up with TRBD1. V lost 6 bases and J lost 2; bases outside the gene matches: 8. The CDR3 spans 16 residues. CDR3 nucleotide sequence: TGTGCCAGCAGCCTGGGACAGGGTTGGGGCAATCAGCCCCAGCATTTT. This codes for CASSLGQGWGNQPQHF.

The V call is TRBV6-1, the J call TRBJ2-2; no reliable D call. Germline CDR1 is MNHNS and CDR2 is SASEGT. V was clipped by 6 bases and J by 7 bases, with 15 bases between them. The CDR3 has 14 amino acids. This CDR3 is CASRERPSGGELFF. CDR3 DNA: TGTGCCAGCAGAGAACGCCCCTCCGGCGGGGAGCTGTTTTTT.

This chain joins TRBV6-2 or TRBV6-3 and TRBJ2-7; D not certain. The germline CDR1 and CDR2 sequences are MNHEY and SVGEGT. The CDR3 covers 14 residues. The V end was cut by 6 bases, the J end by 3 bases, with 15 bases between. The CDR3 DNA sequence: TGTGCCAGCAGCGACCCGGGCCCCAGCTACGAGCAGTACTTC. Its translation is CASSDPGPSYEQYF.

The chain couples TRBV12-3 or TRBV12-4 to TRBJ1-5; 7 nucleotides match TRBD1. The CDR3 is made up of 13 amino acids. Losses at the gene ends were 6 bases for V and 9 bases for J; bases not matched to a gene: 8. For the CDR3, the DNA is TGTGCCAGCAGGCTAGGGGGCTTGCGGCCCCAGCATTTT. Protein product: CASRLGGLRPQHF.

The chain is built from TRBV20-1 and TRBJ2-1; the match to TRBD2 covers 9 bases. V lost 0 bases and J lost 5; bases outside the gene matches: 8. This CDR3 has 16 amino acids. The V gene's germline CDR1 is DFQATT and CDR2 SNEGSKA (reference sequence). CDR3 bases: TGCAGTGCTAGAGATTATCCAGCGGGAGGAAACAATGAGCAGTTCTTC. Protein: CSARDYPAGGNNEQFF.

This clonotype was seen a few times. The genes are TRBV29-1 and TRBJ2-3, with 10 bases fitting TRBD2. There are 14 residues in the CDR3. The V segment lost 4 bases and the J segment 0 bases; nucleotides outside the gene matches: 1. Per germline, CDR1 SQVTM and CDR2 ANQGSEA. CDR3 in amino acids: CSVGLAGSTDTQYF. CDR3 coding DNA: TGCAGCGTTGGACTAGCGGGTAGCACAGATACGCAGTATTTT.

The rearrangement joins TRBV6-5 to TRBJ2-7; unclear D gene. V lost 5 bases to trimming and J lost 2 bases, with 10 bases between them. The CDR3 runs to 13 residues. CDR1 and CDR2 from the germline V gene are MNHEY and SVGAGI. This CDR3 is CASSLGIAYEQYF. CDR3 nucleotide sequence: TGTGCCAGCAGTCTAGGGATAGCCTACGAGCAGTACTTC.